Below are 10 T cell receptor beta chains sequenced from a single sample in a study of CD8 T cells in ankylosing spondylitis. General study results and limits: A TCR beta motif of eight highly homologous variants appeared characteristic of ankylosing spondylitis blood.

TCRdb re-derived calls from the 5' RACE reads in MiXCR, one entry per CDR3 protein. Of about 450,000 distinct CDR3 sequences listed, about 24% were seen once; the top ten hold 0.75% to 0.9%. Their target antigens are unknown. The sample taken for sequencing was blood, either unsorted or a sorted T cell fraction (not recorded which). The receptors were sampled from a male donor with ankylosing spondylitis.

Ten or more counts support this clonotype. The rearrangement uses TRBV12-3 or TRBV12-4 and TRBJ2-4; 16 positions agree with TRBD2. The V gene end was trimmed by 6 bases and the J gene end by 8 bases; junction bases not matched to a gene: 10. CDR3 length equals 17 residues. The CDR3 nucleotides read TGTGCCAGCAGCCTCGGGACTAGCGGGAGGGCTAAGGACATTCAGTACTTC. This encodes CASSLGTSGRAKDIQYF.

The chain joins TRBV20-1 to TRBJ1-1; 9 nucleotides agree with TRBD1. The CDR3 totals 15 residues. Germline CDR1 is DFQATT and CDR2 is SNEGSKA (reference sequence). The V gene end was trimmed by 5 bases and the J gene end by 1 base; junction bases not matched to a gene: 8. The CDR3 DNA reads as TGCAGTGCTGAGCCGGGACAGGGAACGAACACTGAAGCTTTCTTT. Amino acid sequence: CSAEPGQGTNTEAFF.

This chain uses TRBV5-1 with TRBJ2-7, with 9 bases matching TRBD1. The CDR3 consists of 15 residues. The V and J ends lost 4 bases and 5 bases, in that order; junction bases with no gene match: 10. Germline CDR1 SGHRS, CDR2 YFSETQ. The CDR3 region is CASSLGQGLFHEQYF. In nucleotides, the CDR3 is TGCGCCAGCAGCCTGGGACAGGGCCTCTTCCACGAGCAGTACTTC. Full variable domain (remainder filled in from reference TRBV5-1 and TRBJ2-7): KAGVTQTPRYLIKTRGQQVTLSCSPISGHRSVSWYQQTPGQGLQFLFEYFSETQRNKGNFPGRFSGRQFSNSRSEMNVSTLELGDSALYLCASSLGQGLFHEQYFGPGTRLTVT.

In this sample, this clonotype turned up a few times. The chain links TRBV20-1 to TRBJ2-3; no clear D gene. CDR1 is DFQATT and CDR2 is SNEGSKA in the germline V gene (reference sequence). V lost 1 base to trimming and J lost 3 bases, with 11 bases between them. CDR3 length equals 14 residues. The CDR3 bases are TGCAGTGCTAGAGTATTAGCTCTTACAGATACGCAGTATTTT. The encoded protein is CSARVLALTDTQYF.

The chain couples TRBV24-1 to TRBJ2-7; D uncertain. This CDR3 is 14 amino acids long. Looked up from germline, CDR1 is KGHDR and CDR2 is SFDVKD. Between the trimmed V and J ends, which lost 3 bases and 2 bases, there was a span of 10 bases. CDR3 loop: CATSDQLFPYEQYF. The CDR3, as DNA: TGTGCCACCAGTGATCAACTCTTTCCCTACGAGCAGTACTTC.

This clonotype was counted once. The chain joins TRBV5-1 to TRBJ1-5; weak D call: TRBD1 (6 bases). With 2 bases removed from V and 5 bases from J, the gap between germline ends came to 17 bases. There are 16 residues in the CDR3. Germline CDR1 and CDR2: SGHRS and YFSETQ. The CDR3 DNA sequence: TGCGCCAGCAGCTTTGGCCCGACAGGCGTGGATCAGCCCCAGCATTTT. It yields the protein CASSFGPTGVDQPQHF.

The CDR3, as DNA: TGTGCCAGCAGCCTCGGACAGGGACGGTCCACCTACGAGCAGTACGTC. This gives the protein CASSLGQGRSTYEQYV. The rearrangement links TRBV6-2 or TRBV6-3 to TRBJ2-7; 8 positions match TRBD1. Trimming removed 6 bases from V and 2 bases from J; junction bases left unmatched: 12. Germline CDR1 and CDR2: MNHEY and SVGEGT. This CDR3 spans 16 amino acids.

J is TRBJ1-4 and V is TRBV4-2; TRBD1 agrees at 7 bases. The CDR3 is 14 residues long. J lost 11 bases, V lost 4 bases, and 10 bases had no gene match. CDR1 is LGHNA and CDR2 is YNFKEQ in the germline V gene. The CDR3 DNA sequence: TGTGCCAGCAGCCCGCTGATAGAACAGGGGAAACTGTTTTTT. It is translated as CASSPLIEQGKLFF.

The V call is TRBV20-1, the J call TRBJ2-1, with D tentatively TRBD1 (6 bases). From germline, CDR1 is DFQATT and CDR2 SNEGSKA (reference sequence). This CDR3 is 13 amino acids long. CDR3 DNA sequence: TGCGCCCCCTGGGGGCCTCTCTACAATGAGCAGTTCTTC. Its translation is CAPWGPLYNEQFF.

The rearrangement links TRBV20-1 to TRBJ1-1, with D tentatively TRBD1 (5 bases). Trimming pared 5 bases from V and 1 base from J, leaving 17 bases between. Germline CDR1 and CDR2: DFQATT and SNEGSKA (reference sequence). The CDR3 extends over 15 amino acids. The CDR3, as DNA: TGCAGTGCTTCTCCAGGGATGAGTACGAACACTGAAGCTTTCTTT. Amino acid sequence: CSASPGMSTNTEAFF.